The clone carrying this T cell receptor (beta chain) appeared many times. Its cognate antigen is unknown. Investigators amplified TCR beta CDR3 regions from RNA transcripts. The library came from an HTBI-primed first-round RT-PCR and a second-round multiplex PCR. TCRdb analysed the multiplex PCR reads with MiXCR anew, one entry per CDR3 protein. The sample has some 1.1 million distinct CDR3 sequences; less than 45% are singletons. This entry belongs to a study of Graves' ophthalmopathy and Graves' hyperthyroidism. Overall study results and limits: A model built from 13 signatures distinguished ophthalmopathy from stable hyperthyroidism with 85% to 90% sensitivity and about 80% specificity. With a specificity of 72.22% and a sensitivity of about 71%, the model predicted ophthalmopathy progression.

The germline V gene encodes CDR1 SGDLS and CDR2 YYNGEE. This CDR3 spans 16 amino acids. The trim removed 3 bases at V and 0 bases at J, leaving 6 bases unmatched. The material sequenced was peripheral blood or thyroid tissue (not recorded which). The gene calls are TRBV9 and TRBJ1-3; 7 positions match TRBD1. This TCR came from an adult man with Graves' hyperthyroidism. CDR3 nucleotide sequence: TGTGCCAGCAGCGCAAGACAGGGCCCCTCTGGAAACACCATATATTTT. Protein: CASSARQGPSGNTIYF.